The 3 T cell receptor beta chains listed next were all sequenced from one sample in a study of T cell clonotyping in hematopoietic cell transplantation. Measured with immunoSEQ multiplex PCR; TCRdb has only the in-frame clones, and not every one. Seen here are about 5,700 clones, more than 90% observed once, and the top ten hold around 50%. The sample in question was peripheral blood mononuclear cells, obtained 100 days after allogeneic stem cell transplant. All receptors come from a female patient aged 50-59 years who had an allogeneic stem cell transplant from an unrelated donor, so T cells may come from the graft donor. Some clones in this sample may be carry-over from other donors' samples.

The chain combines TRBV5-1 with TRBJ2-7; 8 nucleotides line up with TRBD1. CDR1 and CDR2 from the germline V gene are SGHRS and YFSETQ. CDR3 length: 15 amino acids. V trimming: 4 bases; J trimming: 4 bases; junction bases outside the gene matches: 10. The DNA for the CDR3 is TGCGCCAGCAGCCTCGGACAGGGCTGGGCATACGAGCAGTACTTC. It yields the protein CASSLGQGWAYEQYF.

Judged by abundance, this clone is large. V gene TRBV2 combines with J gene TRBJ2-1, with D unresolved. The CDR3 extends over 13 amino acids. Germline loops: CDR1 SNHLY, CDR2 FYNNEI. Trimming cost V 0 bases and J 8 bases, with 8 bases left between them. Written as DNA, the CDR3 is TGTGCCAGCAGTGAAGCAGGGTCCGATGAGCAGTTCTTC. It encodes CASSEAGSDEQFF. Full variable domain (missing parts from reference TRBV2 and TRBJ2-1): EPEVTQTPSHQVTQMGQEVILRCVPISNHLYFYWYRQILGQKVEFLVSFYNNEISEKSEIFDDQFSVERPDGSNFTLKIRSTKLEDSAMYFCASSEAGSDEQFFGPGTRLTVL.

The gene calls are TRBV2 and TRBJ2-3, with D possibly TRBD2 on 6 matching bases. The germline V and J ends were trimmed by 4 bases and 11 bases, with 10 bases remaining between them. Per germline, CDR1 SNHLY and CDR2 FYNNEI. The CDR3 covers 11 residues. The CDR3 DNA reads as TGTGCCAGCAGTGTGCGGGGAGAGCAGTATTTT. Translation gives CASSVRGEQYF.